This entry describes one T cell receptor beta chain. Its antigen is not known. The CDR3 is made up of 16 amino acids. CDR1 and CDR2 from the germline V gene are LNHDA and SQIVND (reference sequence). V was pared by 5 bases and J by 12 bases, with 26 bases between. Assay: immunoSEQ multiplex PCR; the TCRdb copy retains only in-frame clones and omits some. The data contain over 20,000 clones, nearly 80% of them singletons. These data originate in a study of PD-1 blockade in classical Hodgkin lymphoma. Every patient experienced relapse after autologous stem cell transplantation, and brentuximab vedotin exposure varied. Study-level findings and limits: A significant rise in TCR diversity was seen by C4D1 for CD4+ cells but not for CD8+ cells.

The TCR originated in a human donor with classical Hodgkin lymphoma. Sequenced material: peripheral blood mononuclear cells (PBMCs), taken at baseline. The chain uses TRBV19 and TRBJ2-1, with D possibly called TRBD1 or TRBD2 (7 bases each). In DNA form, the CDR3 reads TGTGCCAGTAGTCCGAAAGGGACTATAGGGGGCCAAAGGCAGTTCTTC. Translation: CASSPKGTIGGQRQFF.